Below, one T cell receptor (beta chain) is given with its context. This sample is drawn from a study of regulatory T cells in long-lasting Graves disease. As to time point: newly diagnosed GD, antithyroid drugs for less than 3 months. RNA from PBMCs was the source of the TCR library. According to the study, TCR beta libraries were built with iRepertoire HTBI primers and CDR3-region Arm-PCR. TCRdb re-derived calls from the multiplex PCR reads in MiXCR, one entry per CDR3 protein. The sample has 410,000 or so distinct CDR3 sequences, under 15% seen once; the top ten hold roughly a sixth. The CDR3 loop spans 16 amino acids. V gave up 2 bases and J gave up 0 bases, with 13 bases separating them. CDR1 is MNHNS, CDR2 SASEGT, per germline. The sample also formed part of further work on T cells in Graves' hyperthyroidism and ophthalmopathy. That investigation notes: The patients, who ranged from 18 to 65 in age, presented with newly diagnosed hyperthyroidism lasting under 2 months. In the first-round RT-PCR of the TCR CDR3, the HTBI primer set was used. Ophthalmopathy stood apart from stable hyperthyroidism in a 13 V-J model.

Sequenced material: peripheral blood mononuclear cells (PBMCs), taken at new diagnosis, from a patient treated with antithyroid drugs. The sequence was obtained from a woman in her twenties or thirties with Graves disease. The chain uses TRBV6-1 and TRBJ1-2; D gene ambiguous. CDR3 DNA: TGTGCCAGCAGTGAATGGGCAGCGAGAGCTAACTATGGCTACACCTTC. Amino acids: CASSEWAARANYGYTF.